This is a list of T cell receptor beta chains from one sample in a study of blood T cell repertoires in COVID-19. Generated by immunoSEQ multiplex PCR, the TCRdb table keeps only in-frame clones and is missing some. The sample has 330,000 or so clones, around 87% seen once; the top ten hold 1.5% to 2%. Material: PBMCs or T cells enriched from blood (not recorded which). All receptors come from a man aged 40-50 years in a cohort exposed to, infected with or recovered from COVID-19 (not recorded which). Both conserved end residues are part of each CDR3. Fields, in order: D gene, J gene, clone size, V gene, CDR3 length, CDR3 protein, CDR3 DNA. A D gene is named only where the DNA matches it firmly. Clone size is not always given. Where it is, it says once, few, many or a class for expanded clones.

>-|TRBJ2-1|few|TRBV28|14
CASRAGSSANEQFF
TGTGCCAGCAGGGCCGGGAGCTCGGCCAATGAGCAGTTCTTC
>TRBD2|TRBJ2-7|-|TRBV5-1|16
CASSPTGTSGQYEQYF
TGCGCCAGCAGTCCAACCGGGACTAGCGGACAGTACGAGCAGTACTTC
>-|TRBJ1-2|-|TRBV6-4|14
CASKGKDRYYGYTF
TGTGCCAGCAAGGGAAAGGACAGATACTATGGCTACACCTTC
>-|TRBJ1-2|-|TRBV29-1|14
CSVGGGGANYGYTF
TGCAGCGTTGGAGGTGGGGGGGCGAACTATGGCTACACCTTC
>-|TRBJ2-2|-|TRBV6-4|13
CASSSQVTGELFF
TGTGCCAGCAGTTCGCAGGTCACCGGGGAGCTGTTTTTT
>-|TRBJ1-5|-|TRBV6-1|17
CASSGEAQPGSNQPQHF
TGTGCCAGCAGTGGCGAAGCGCAGCCGGGTAGCAATCAGCCCCAGCATTTT
>-|TRBJ1-5|-|TRBV18|14
CASSPGGSNQPQHF
TGTGCCAGCTCACCGGGGGGTAGCAATCAGCCCCAGCATTTT
>-|TRBJ1-5|-|TRBV7-9|15
CASSSNGGGNQPQHF
TGTGCCAGCAGCTCTAACGGGGGTGGAAATCAGCCCCAGCATTTT
>TRBD2|TRBJ2-5|-|TRBV29-1|12
CSVPQRGWTQYF
TGCAGCGTTCCTCAGCGGGGGTGGACCCAGTACTTC
>-|TRBJ2-7|-|TRBV4-2|16
CASSQQLFGQSYEQYF
TGTGCCAGCAGCCAACAATTGTTCGGACAGTCCTACGAGCAGTACTTC
>-|TRBJ1-1|-|TRBV19|14
CASSIPGVRAEAFF
TGTGCCAGTAGTATCCCAGGGGTACGGGCTGAAGCTTTCTTT
>-|TRBJ2-5|-|TRBV27|14
CASSFYGGGETQYF
TGTGCCAGCAGTTTTTATGGGGGCGGGGAGACCCAGTACTTC
>TRBD2|TRBJ2-1|-|TRBV18|18
CASSQSHTGTSGYNEQFF
TGTGCCAGCTCACAAAGCCACACCGGGACTAGCGGTTACAATGAGCAGTTCTTC
>TRBD2|TRBJ2-1|-|TRBV24-1|18
CATSDLSLGLAGDNEQFF
TGTGCCACCAGTGATTTATCCTTGGGGCTAGCGGGTGACAATGAGCAGTTCTTC
>-|TRBJ1-2|once|TRBV19|13
CASSIRQNYGYTF
TGTGCCAGTAGTATTCGACAGAACTATGGCTACACCTTC
>-|TRBJ1-2|-|TRBV7-2|13
CASSPDSQYGYTF
TGTGCCAGCAGCCCAGACAGCCAGTATGGCTACACCTTC
>TRBD2|TRBJ2-1|-|TRBV4-1|15
CASSPSGNPYNEQFF
TGCGCCAGCAGCCCGAGCGGGAACCCCTACAATGAGCAGTTCTTC
>-|TRBJ1-3|-|TRBV14|13
CASSQASGNTIYF
TGTGCCAGCAGCCAAGCTTCTGGAAACACCATATATTTT
>TRBD1|TRBJ1-4|-|TRBV30|14
CAWSVRQGGEKLFF
TGTGCCTGGAGTGTACGACAGGGTGGTGAAAAACTGTTTTTT
>-|TRBJ1-2|-|TRBV19|12
CASSPNKRGYTF
TGTGCCAGTAGCCCCAACAAGCGCGGCTACACCTTC
>-|TRBJ1-4|-|TRBV28|14
CASSLGGGTEKLFF
TGTGCCAGCAGTTTGGGAGGGGGTACGGAAAAACTGTTTTTT
>TRBD1|TRBJ2-7|-|TRBV5-5|15
CASSFMDRANYEQYF
TGTGCCAGCAGCTTCATGGACAGGGCGAACTACGAGCAGTACTTC
>-|TRBJ1-5|-|TRBV6-6|15
CASSYRGSGNQPQHF
TGTGCCAGCAGTTACAGGGGGTCAGGCAATCAGCCCCAGCATTTT
>TRBD1|TRBJ1-1|-|TRBV5-1|19
CASSLGRNDRARTRTEAFF
TGCGCCAGCAGCCTGGGACGAAACGACAGGGCAAGAACACGCACTGAAGCTTTCTTT
>TRBD1|TRBJ1-1|-|TRBV10-1|12
CASSSGQGEAFF
TGCGCCAGCAGTTCTGGACAGGGCGAAGCTTTCTTT
>-|TRBJ2-5|-|TRBV24-1|14
CATSDPGGLETQYF
TGTGCCACCAGTGACCCGGGTGGGTTGGAGACCCAGTACTTC
>-|TRBJ2-3|-|TRBV5-1|13
CASSLGGADTQYF
TGCGCCAGCAGCTTGGGTGGAGCAGATACGCAGTATTTT
>TRBD1|TRBJ2-7|many|TRBV7-9|14
CASSLGGQGGEQYF
TGTGCCAGCAGCTTAGGGGGACAGGGTGGGGAGCAGTACTTC
>TRBD2|TRBJ2-1|once|TRBV3-1/TRBV3-2|16
CASSLQLAGAWNEQFF
TGTGCCAGCAGCCTACAACTAGCGGGAGCTTGGAATGAGCAGTTCTTC
>TRBD1|TRBJ1-2|-|TRBV19|14
CASREGATIYGYTF
TGTGCCAGTAGGGAGGGGGCGACAATCTATGGCTACACCTTC
>-|TRBJ2-1|once|TRBV7-8|14
CASSLSLAPNEQFF
TGTGCCAGCAGCTTATCCCTAGCGCCGAATGAGCAGTTCTTC
>-|TRBJ1-3|-|TRBV15|16
CATSGETGYSGNTIYF
TGTGCCACCAGCGGGGAGACAGGCTACTCTGGAAACACCATATATTTT
>TRBD1|TRBJ2-1|-|TRBV5-4|15
CASSPSPGGYNEQFF
TGTGCCAGCAGCCCCTCCCCAGGGGGCTACAATGAGCAGTTCTTC
>TRBD1|TRBJ1-2|-|TRBV10-3|13
CAISVEETGGFTF
TGTGCCATCAGTGTAGAAGAGACAGGGGGGTTCACCTTC
>-|TRBJ2-2|-|TRBV5-5|17
CASSSDRGLGAGGELFF
TGTGCCAGCAGCTCGGACAGGGGACTAGGTGCGGGCGGGGAGCTGTTTTTT